The TCR beta chain described here comes from a study of cytomegalovirus exposure and HLA in healthy donors. Study as a whole: An analysis done earlier identified some 120 million unique TCR beta sequences from around 180 million T cells. General study points: Reportedly, fewer N-insertions than the roughly 700-donor mean appeared in an Asian-associated ancestry cluster in a later analysis.

The PCR employed 60 Vbeta primers together with 13 Jbeta primers. In the original processing: Later, an analysis found roughly 80 million unique TCR beta chains, and about 10 million of these were shared. Clones were sequenced by immunoSEQ multiplex PCR, and TCRdb holds only the in-frame ones, with some missing. That table is the source of V, J and clone size, and D and trimming were worked out from the DNA. The repertoire holds 150,000 to 200,000 clones, around 82% seen once, with around 2% in the top ten. A remark on this clone: The antigen is unknown.

V gave up 1 base and J gave up 13 bases, with 16 bases separating them. This CDR3 region has 13 residues. Germline V lookup: CDR1 SEHNR, CDR2 FQNEAQ (reference sequence). V is TRBV7-9 and J is TRBJ1-2; TRBD1 might be the D (5 bases). Sequencing input: PBMCs. This receptor was identified in a man in his late teens or twenties in good health and CMV-seronegative. In DNA, the CDR3 is TGTGCCAGCAGCTTAGATCCGGACACCGTGGGCACCTTC. Translation gives CASSLDPDTVGTF.